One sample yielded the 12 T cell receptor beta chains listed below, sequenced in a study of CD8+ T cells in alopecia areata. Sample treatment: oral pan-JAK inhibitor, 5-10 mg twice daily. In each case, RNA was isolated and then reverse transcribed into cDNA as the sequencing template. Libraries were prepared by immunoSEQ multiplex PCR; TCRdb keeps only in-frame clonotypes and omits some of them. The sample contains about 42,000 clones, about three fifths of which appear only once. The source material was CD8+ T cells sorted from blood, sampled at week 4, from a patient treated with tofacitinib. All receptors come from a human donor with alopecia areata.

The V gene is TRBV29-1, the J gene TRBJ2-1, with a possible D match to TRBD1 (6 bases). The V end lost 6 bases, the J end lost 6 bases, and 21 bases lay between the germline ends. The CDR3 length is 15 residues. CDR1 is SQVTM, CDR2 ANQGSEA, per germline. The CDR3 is CSVDAGTRDFNEQFF. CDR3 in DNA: TGCAGCGTGGACGCCGGGACACGAGACTTCAATGAGCAGTTCTTC.

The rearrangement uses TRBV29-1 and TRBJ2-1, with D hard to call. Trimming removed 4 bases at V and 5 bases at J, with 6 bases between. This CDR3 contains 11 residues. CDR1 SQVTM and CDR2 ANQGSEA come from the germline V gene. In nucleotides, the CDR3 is TGCAGCGTTGCTGTCGACAATGAGCAGTTCTTC. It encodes CSVAVDNEQFF.

The CDR3 region is CAWTAGHLNYGYTF. CDR3 nucleotides: TGTGCCTGGACTGCGGGACACCTAAACTATGGCTACACCTTC. V usage is TRBV30 and J usage is TRBJ1-2; D is possibly TRBD1 (6 bases). Trimming took 4 bases from V and 2 from J, leaving 14 bases between them. This CDR3 has 14 amino acids. Germline values: CDR1 GTSNPN, CDR2 SVGIG (reference sequence).

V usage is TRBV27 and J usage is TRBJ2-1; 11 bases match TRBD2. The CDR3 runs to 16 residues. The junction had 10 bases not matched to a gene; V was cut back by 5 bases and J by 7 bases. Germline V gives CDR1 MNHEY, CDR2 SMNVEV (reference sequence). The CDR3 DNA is TGTGCCAGCAGTCCAACTAGCGGGGGCGCCTTGAATGAGCAGTTCTTC. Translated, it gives CASSPTSGGALNEQFF.

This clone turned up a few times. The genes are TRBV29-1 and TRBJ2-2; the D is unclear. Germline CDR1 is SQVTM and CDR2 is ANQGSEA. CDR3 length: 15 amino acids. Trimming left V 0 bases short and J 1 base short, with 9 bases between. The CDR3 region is CSVEDPEKNTGELFF. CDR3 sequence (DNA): TGCAGCGTTGAAGATCCCGAGAAGAACACCGGGGAGCTGTTTTTT.

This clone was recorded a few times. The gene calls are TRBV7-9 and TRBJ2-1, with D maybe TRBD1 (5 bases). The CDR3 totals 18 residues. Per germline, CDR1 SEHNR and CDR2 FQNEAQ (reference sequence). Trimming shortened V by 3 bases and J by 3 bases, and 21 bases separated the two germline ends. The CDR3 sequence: CASSFPSPDSSGYNEQFF. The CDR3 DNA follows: TGTGCCAGCAGCTTCCCGAGCCCCGACAGTTCTGGCTACAATGAGCAGTTCTTC.

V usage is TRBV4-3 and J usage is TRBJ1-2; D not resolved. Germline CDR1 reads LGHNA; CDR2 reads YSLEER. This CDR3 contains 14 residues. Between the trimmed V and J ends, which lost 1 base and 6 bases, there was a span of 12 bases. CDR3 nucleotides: TGCGCCAGCAGCCAAGGGCCTGACGGACATGGCTACACCTTC. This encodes CASSQGPDGHGYTF.

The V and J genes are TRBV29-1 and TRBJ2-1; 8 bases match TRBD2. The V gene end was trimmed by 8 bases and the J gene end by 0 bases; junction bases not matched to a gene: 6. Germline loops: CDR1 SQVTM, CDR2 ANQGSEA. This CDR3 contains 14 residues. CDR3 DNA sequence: TGCAGCTTTAGCGGGGATAGCTCCTACAATGAGCAGTTCTTC. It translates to CSFSGDSSYNEQFF.

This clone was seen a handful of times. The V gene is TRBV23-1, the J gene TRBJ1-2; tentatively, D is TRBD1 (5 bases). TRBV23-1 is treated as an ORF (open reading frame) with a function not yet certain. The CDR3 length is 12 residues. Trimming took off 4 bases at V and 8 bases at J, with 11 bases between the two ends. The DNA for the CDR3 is TGCGCCAGCAGTCCGCTGAGGGGAGGCTACACCTTC. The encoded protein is CASSPLRGGYTF.

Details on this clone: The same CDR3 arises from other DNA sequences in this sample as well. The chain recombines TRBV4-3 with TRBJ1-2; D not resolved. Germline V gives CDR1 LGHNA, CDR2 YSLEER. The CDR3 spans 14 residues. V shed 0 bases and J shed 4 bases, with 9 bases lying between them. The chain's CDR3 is CASSQDQGSYGYTF. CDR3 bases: TGCGCCAGCAGCCAAGATCAAGGGTCCTATGGCTACACCTTC.

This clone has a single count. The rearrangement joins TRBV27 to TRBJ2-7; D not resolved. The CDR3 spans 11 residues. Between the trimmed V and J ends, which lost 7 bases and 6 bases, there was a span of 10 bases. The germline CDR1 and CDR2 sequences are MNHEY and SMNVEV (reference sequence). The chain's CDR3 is CASTLGSEQYF. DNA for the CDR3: TGTGCCAGCACCTTAGGGTCCGAGCAGTACTTC.

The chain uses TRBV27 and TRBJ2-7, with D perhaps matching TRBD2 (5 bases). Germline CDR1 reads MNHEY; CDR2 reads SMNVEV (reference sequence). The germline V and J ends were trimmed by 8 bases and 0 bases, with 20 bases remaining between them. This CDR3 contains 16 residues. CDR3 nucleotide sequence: TGTGCCAGCTCGCCTTCGTCCGGGGAAAGCTCCTACGAGCAGTACTTC. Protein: CASSPSSGESSYEQYF.